This T cell receptor beta chain is from a study of T cell repertoires in cytomegalovirus infection. Study-wide context: CMV infection and matching HLA type were both indicated by public TCR beta signatures. Findings of the study overall: HLA-C-restricted CMV clonotypes gave the most frequent clonotype in two of eight donors. There were carriers of CMV plus the relevant HLA, and cumulative public TCR beta family frequency identified them.

The CDR3 loop spans 14 amino acids. Germline V gives CDR1 MNHEY, CDR2 SMNVEV (reference sequence). V shed 4 bases and J 8 bases; nucleotides not matched to a gene: 2. As for this clonotype: The antigen is not known.

TCRdb re-analysed the reads in MiXCR, keeping a single row per CDR3 protein. The sample lists some 920,000 distinct CDR3 sequences; roughly 31% were seen once. This TCR derives from a human donor in good health (CMV status not recorded). Some clones in this sample may be carry-over from other donors' samples. The material was cultured CD8+ T cells from PBMCs, obtained from culture after CMV antigen stimulation. The V and J genes are TRBV27 and TRBJ1-6; 10 bases align to TRBD1. The CDR3 nucleotides read TGTGCCAGCAGTTGGGGGACAGGGGATTCACCCCTCCACTTT. Protein: CASSWGTGDSPLHF.